A single T cell receptor beta chain is shown here with its context. These data belong to a study of blood T cell repertoires in COVID-19. TCRdb's table, derived via immunoSEQ multiplex PCR, lists solely in-frame clones and lacks some. The sample includes under 250,000 clones, 86% of them seen just once. From germline, CDR1 is SGHRS and CDR2 YFSETQ. Trimming left V 4 bases short and J 7 bases short, with 14 bases between. The CDR3 loop spans 13 amino acids. Sequences were obtained from peripheral blood. The TCR originated in a man older than 75 with acute or convalescent COVID-19. This chain uses TRBV5-1 with TRBJ1-1, with TRBD1 as a possible D gene (6 bases). CDR3 region: CASSGTGFGEAFF. The CDR3 DNA reads TGCGCCAGCAGCGGAACAGGGTTTGGTGAAGCTTTCTTT.